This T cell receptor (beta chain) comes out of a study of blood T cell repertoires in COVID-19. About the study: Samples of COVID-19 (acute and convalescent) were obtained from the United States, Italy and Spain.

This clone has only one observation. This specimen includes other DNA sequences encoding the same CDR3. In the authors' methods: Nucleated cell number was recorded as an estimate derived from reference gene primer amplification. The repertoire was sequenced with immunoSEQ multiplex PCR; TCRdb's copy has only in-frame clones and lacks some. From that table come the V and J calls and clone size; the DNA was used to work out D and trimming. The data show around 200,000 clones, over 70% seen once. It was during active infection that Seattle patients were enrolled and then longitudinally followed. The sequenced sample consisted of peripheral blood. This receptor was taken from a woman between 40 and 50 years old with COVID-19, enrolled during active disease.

Here the CDR3 reads CASSIGLSTGDDTEAFF. Here the CDR3 DNA reads TGTGCCAGTAGTATAGGTCTAAGCACGGGGGATGACACTGAAGCTTTCTTT. The genes are TRBV19 and TRBJ1-1; a possible D gene is TRBD1 (5 bases). V dropped 1 base and J dropped 3 bases, with 18 bases sitting between them. This CDR3 comprises 17 residues. The V gene's germline CDR1 is LNHDA and CDR2 SQIVND (reference sequence).